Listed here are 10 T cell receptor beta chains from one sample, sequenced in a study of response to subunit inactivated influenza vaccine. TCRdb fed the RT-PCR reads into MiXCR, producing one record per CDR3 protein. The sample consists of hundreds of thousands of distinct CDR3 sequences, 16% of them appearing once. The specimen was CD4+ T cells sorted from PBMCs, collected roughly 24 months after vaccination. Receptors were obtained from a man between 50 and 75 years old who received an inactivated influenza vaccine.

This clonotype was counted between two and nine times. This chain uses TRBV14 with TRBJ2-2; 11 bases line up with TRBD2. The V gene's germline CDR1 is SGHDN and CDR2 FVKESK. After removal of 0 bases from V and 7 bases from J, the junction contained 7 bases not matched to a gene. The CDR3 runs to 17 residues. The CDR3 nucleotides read TGTGCCAGCAGCCAAGATCCGACTAGCGGGATGGTCGGGGAGCTGTTTTTT. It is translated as CASSQDPTSGMVGELFF.

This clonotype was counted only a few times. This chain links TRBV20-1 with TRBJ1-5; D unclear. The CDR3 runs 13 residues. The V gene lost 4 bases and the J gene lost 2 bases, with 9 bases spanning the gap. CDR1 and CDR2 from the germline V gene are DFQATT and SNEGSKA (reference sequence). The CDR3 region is CSATRLRNQPQHF. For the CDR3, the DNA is TGCAGTGCTACACGTCTACGCAATCAGCCCCAGCATTTT.

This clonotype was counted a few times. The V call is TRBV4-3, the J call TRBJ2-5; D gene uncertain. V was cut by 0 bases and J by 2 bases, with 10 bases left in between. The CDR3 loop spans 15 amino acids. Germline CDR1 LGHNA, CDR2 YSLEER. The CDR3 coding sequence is TGCGCCAGCAGCCAAGATGTGACAAGACAAGAGACCCAGTACTTC. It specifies CASSQDVTRQETQYF.

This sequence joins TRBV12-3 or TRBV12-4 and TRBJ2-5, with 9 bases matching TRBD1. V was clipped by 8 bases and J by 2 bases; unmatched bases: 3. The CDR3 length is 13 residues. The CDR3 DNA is TGTGCCAGCGGACAGGGGCGTCAAGAGACCCAGTACTTC. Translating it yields CASGQGRQETQYF.

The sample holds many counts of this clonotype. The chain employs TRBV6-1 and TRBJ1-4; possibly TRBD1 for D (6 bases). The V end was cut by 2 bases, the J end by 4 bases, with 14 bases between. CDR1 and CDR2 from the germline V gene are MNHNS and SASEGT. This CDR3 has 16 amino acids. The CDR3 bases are TGTGCCAGCAGTGAACCCCCACAGGGATATAATGAAAAACTGTTTTTT. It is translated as CASSEPPQGYNEKLFF.

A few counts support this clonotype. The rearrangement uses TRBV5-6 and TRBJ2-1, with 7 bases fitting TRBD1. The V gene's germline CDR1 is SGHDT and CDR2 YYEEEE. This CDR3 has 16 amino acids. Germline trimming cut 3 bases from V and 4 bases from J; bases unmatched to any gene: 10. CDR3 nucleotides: TGTGCCAGCAGCTCCGACAGGGCCTCCCGTTACAATGAGCAGTTCTTC. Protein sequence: CASSSDRASRYNEQFF.

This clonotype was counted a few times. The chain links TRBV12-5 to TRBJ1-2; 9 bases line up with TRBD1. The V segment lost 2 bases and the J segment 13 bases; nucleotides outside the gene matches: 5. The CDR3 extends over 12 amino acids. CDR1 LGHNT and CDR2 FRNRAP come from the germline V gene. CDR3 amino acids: CASGLQGTGLTF. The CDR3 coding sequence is TGTGCTAGTGGTTTGCAAGGGACAGGGCTCACCTTC.

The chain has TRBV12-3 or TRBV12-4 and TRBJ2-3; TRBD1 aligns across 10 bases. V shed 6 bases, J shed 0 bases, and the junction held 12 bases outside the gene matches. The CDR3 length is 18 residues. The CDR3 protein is CASSSRDRGRPSTDTQYF. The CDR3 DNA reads TGTGCCAGCAGCTCCCGGGACAGGGGCCGACCTAGCACAGATACGCAGTATTTT.

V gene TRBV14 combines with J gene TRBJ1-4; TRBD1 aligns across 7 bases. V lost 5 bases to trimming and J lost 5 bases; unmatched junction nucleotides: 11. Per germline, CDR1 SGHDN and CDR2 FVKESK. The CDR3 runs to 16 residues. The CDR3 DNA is TGTGCCAGCAGCTCCCGCCCGGGACAGTTGAATGAAAAACTGTTTTTT. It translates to CASSSRPGQLNEKLFF.

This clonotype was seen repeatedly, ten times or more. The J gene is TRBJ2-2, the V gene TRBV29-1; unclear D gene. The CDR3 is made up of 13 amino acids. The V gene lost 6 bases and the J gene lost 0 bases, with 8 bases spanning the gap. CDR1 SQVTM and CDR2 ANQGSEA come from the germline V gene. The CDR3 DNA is TGCAGCGTCAGCCTGCCGAACACCGGGGAGCTGTTTTTT. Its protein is CSVSLPNTGELFF.